Listed below are T cell receptor beta chains from one sample, sequenced in a study of T-cell memory formation after mild COVID-19. Each CDR3 protein is one row after TCRdb ran MiXCR on the 5' RACE reads. The sample yields around 340,000 distinct CDR3 sequences, around an eighth seen once. The material sequenced was PBMCs or a T cell subset sorted from them (not recorded which). These receptors all stem from a man in his late teens or twenties who had mild COVID-19 (a few samples of this study predate the infection). Cell type and time point are not known. Both conserved end residues are part of each CDR3. The order of the fields is clone size, J gene, D gene, V gene, CDR3 DNA, CDR3 protein. The D gene is left open where the match is weak. Clone size is not always given. Where it is, it says once, few, many or a class for expanded clones.

NA,TRBJ2-3,TRBD2,TRBV20-1,TGCAGTGCTAGAGATCGGCTAGCGGGGGTACTGGATACGCAGTATTTT,CSARDRLAGVLDTQYF
NA,TRBJ2-3,TRBD1,TRBV5-1,TGCGCCAGCAGCGCGACAGGGGACGGTGACACAGAGACGCAGTATTTT,CASSATGDGDTETQYF
NA,TRBJ1-2,NA,TRBV20-1,TGCAGTGCCCAGACAGGACTCGTTAACTATGGCTACACCTTC,CSAQTGLVNYGYTF
few,TRBJ2-3,NA,TRBV5-1,TGCGCCAGCAGCTCAAAACGGGGAAAGTCAGATACGCAGTATTTT,CASSSKRGKSDTQYF
NA,TRBJ1-2,NA,TRBV6-2/TRBV6-3,TGTGCCAGCACCGTGACTCATGGGGCGCTTAATGGCTACACCTTC,CASTVTHGALNGYTF
NA,TRBJ2-1,TRBD2,TRBV29-1,TGCAGCGTTGATCTTAGCGGGAGCTCCTACAATGAGCAGTTCTTC,CSVDLSGSSYNEQFF
few,TRBJ1-1,NA,TRBV19,TGTGCCAGTAGTATAGATCCCTACAGGGTCAGAACGGACACTGAAGCTTTCTTT,CASSIDPYRVRTDTEAFF
NA,TRBJ2-1,NA,TRBV14,TGTGCCAGCAGCCATTTATCCATCTCCTACAATGAGCAGTTCTTC,CASSHLSISYNEQFF
NA,TRBJ2-1,TRBD1,TRBV20-1,TGCAGTGTTTTTACAGGGGAATTCGATGAGCAGTTCTTC,CSVFTGEFDEQFF
NA,TRBJ1-1,TRBD1,TRBV18,TGTGCCAGCTCACGCGGACAGGGGGGTGGAATGAACACTGAAGCTTTCTTT,CASSRGQGGGMNTEAFF
few,TRBJ2-3,TRBD1,TRBV12-3/TRBV12-4,TGTGCCAGCAGTTTATTTCAGGGGGAAGATACGCAGTATTTT,CASSLFQGEDTQYF
many,TRBJ2-1,TRBD1,TRBV11-2,TGTGCCAGCAGCCCAGGCCCCGGGACAGGGCTCAATGAGCAGTTCTTC,CASSPGPGTGLNEQFF
few,TRBJ1-2,NA,TRBV5-6,TGTGCCAGCAGCTTGCCAGCCAGCTATGGCTACACCTTC,CASSLPASYGYTF
many,TRBJ2-1,TRBD1,TRBV4-1,TGCGCCAGCAGCCAAGCAGACAGGGGGCGCAACAATGAGCAGTTCTTC,CASSQADRGRNNEQFF
many,TRBJ2-3,TRBD1,TRBV5-5,TGTGCCAGCAGCGGGGAGGGGACAGGGGGGACAGATACGCAGTATTTT,CASSGEGTGGTDTQYF
NA,TRBJ2-3,NA,TRBV20-1,TGCAGTGCTAGAGATGGTCGAGAGAGCACAGATACGCAGTATTTT,CSARDGRESTDTQYF
few,TRBJ1-1,NA,TRBV7-3,TGTGCCAGCAGCTTTCAGGGATCGTCCACTGAAGCTTTCTTT,CASSFQGSSTEAFF
NA,TRBJ1-6,TRBD1,TRBV20-1,TGCAGTGTCCCTTCCTTGACAGGGGCGAATTCACCCCTCCACTTT,CSVPSLTGANSPLHF
NA,TRBJ2-3,NA,TRBV12-3/TRBV12-4,TGTGCCAGCCAGGGGGATACGCAGTATTTT,CASQGDTQYF
few,TRBJ1-6,NA,TRBV7-8,TGTGCCAGCAGCTTAGCGCTAGGGTCCTATTCACCCCTCCACTTT,CASSLALGSYSPLHF
NA,TRBJ2-7,TRBD1,TRBV5-1,TGCGCCAGCAGCTGGGGGACAGCCTCCTACGAGCAGTACTTC,CASSWGTASYEQYF
NA,TRBJ2-5,NA,TRBV24-1,TGTGCCACCCCGCCCCACAAAGAGGACGGGACCCAGTACTTC,CATPPHKEDGTQYF
NA,TRBJ1-5,TRBD1,TRBV4-3,TGCGCCAGCAGCCGAACAGGGGGTCAGCCCCAGCATTTT,CASSRTGGQPQHF
NA,TRBJ2-7,NA,TRBV10-3,TGTGCCATCAGTGAGTCGGCCGGGGGTGGGGAGCAGTACTTC,CAISESAGGGEQYF
few,TRBJ1-2,NA,TRBV6-1,TGTGCCAGCAGTGGAAGACAGGATGGTAGAGGCTACACCTTC,CASSGRQDGRGYTF
NA,TRBJ2-5,NA,TRBV28,TGTGCCAGCAGTCCCCCCGGTCCCCGAGAGACCCAGTACTTC,CASSPPGPRETQYF